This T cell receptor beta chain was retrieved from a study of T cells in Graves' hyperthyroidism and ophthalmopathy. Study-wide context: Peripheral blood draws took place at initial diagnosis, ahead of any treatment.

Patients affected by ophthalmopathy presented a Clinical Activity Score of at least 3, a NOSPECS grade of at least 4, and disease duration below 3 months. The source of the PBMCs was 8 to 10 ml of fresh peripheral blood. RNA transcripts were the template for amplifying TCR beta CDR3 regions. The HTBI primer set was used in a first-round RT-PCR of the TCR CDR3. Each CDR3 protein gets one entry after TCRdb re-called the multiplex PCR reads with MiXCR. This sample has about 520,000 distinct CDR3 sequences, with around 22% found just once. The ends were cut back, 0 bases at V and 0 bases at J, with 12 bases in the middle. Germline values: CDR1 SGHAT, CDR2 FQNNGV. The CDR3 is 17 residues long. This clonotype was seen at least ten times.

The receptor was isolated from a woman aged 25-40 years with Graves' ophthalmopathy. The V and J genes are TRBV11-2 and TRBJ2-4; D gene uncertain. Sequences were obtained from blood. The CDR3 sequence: CASSLDLGFLAKNIQYF. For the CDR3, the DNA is TGTGCCAGCAGCTTAGATTTAGGATTTCTAGCCAAAAACATTCAGTACTTC.